These 26 T cell receptor beta chains originate from one sample sequenced in a study of cytomegalovirus exposure and HLA in healthy donors. With 60 Vbeta and 13 Jbeta primers, the PCR was carried out. Clones were sequenced by immunoSEQ multiplex PCR, and TCRdb holds only the in-frame ones, with some missing. Among fewer than 120,000 clones listed, 78% were seen once. Sequenced input: PBMCs. All receptors derive from a woman in her twenties or thirties in good health and CMV-seronegative.

V is TRBV14 and J is TRBJ2-1; 11 bases line up with TRBD2. The ends lost 3 bases at V and 7 bases at J; junction bases unmatched: 5. CDR3 length equals 15 residues. Per the germline V gene, CDR1 is SGHDN and CDR2 is FVKESK. This chain's CDR3 is CASSHLAGGGNEQFF. The CDR3 DNA reads as TGTGCCAGCAGCCACCTAGCGGGAGGAGGGAATGAGCAGTTCTTC.

This chain joins TRBV7-6 and TRBJ2-1; 7 nucleotides align to TRBD2. The trim removed 1 base at V and 6 bases at J, leaving 9 bases unmatched. Germline CDR1 and CDR2: SGHVS and FNYEAQ. There are 16 residues in the CDR3. This chain's CDR3 is CASSLGGSPGGNEQFF. The DNA of the CDR3 is TGTGCCAGCAGCTTAGGCGGGAGCCCGGGGGGCAATGAGCAGTTCTTC.

V gene TRBV6-1 combines with J gene TRBJ1-2; D possibly corresponds to TRBD1 (5 bases). The V end was cut by 3 bases, the J end by 3 bases, with 8 bases between. Germline V CDR1 and CDR2: MNHNS, SASEGT. CDR3 size: 13 residues. The CDR3: CASSDRADYGYTF. The CDR3 DNA is TGTGCCAGCAGTGACAGGGCTGACTATGGCTACACCTTC.

The rearrangement joins TRBV19 to TRBJ1-1; D is unclear. This CDR3 contains 15 residues. Trimming left V 1 base short and J 1 base short, with 10 bases between. Germline-derived CDR1 and CDR2 are LNHDA and SQIVND (reference sequence). CDR3 sequence: CASSIVGRENTEAFF. CDR3 coding DNA: TGTGCCAGTAGTATAGTTGGTCGGGAGAACACTGAAGCTTTCTTT.

The chain combines TRBV18 with TRBJ1-5; 8 bases align to TRBD1. Per germline, CDR1 KGHSH and CDR2 LQKENI. CDR3 length: 14 residues. After removal of 3 bases from V and 7 bases from J, the junction contained 5 bases not matched to a gene. In DNA form, the CDR3 reads TGTGCCAGCTCACCCTGGACAGGGAAACAGCCCCAGCATTTT. Translation gives CASSPWTGKQPQHF.

The J gene is TRBJ2-5, the V gene TRBV28, with TRBD1 matching 7 bases. CDR1 and CDR2 from the germline V gene are MDHEN and SYDVKM. V lost 8 bases, J lost 4 bases, and 10 bases stayed unmatched. The length of the CDR3 is 14 residues. The CDR3 protein is CASSLQAGGETQYF. The CDR3 DNA reads TGTGCCAGCTCACTACAGGCAGGGGGAGAGACCCAGTACTTC.

The V call is TRBV4-3, the J call TRBJ2-1; tentatively, D is TRBD1 (6 bases). In germline, CDR1 is LGHNA, CDR2 YSLEER. The ends were cut back, 5 bases at V and 4 bases at J, with 15 bases in the middle. This CDR3 spans 15 amino acids. The CDR3 spells CASSVQGSNYNEQFF. In nucleotides, the CDR3 is TGCGCCAGCAGCGTGCAGGGGTCCAATTACAATGAGCAGTTCTTC.

This rearrangement joins TRBV6-1 to TRBJ1-5, with 8 nucleotides matching TRBD1. The CDR3 totals 20 residues. CDR1 and CDR2 from the germline V gene are MNHNS and SASEGT. J gave up 2 bases and V 0 bases, and 15 bases lay outside the gene matches. CDR3 sequence (DNA): TGTGCCAGCAGTGAAGCGCTTTTGGGGACAGGTATCTTGGGCAATCAGCCCCAGCATTTT. This gives the protein CASSEALLGTGILGNQPQHF.

This chain uses TRBV6-4 with TRBJ2-7; tentative D call: TRBD2 (6 bases). V shed 8 bases and J shed 6 bases, with 17 bases lying between them. CDR3 size: 13 residues. CDR1 and CDR2 (germline): MRHNA, SNTAGT. This chain's CDR3 is CASGDGGAGEQYF. The CDR3 coding sequence is TGTGCCAGCGGGGATGGAGGGGCTGGCGAGCAGTACTTC.

The rearrangement links TRBV27 to TRBJ2-7, with a possible D match to TRBD2 (5 bases). CDR1 is MNHEY, CDR2 SMNVEV, per germline (reference sequence). The CDR3 totals 14 residues. The V gene lost 6 bases and the J gene lost 2 bases, with 14 bases spanning the gap. The chain's CDR3 is CASSPGESPYEQYF. CDR3 nucleotides: TGTGCCAGCAGCCCCGGGGAAAGCCCCTACGAGCAGTACTTC.

The J gene is TRBJ2-7, the V gene TRBV29-1; 9 bases match TRBD1. The CDR3 contains 15 residues. V lost 4 bases to trimming and J lost 4 bases; unmatched junction nucleotides: 11. Germline V gene lookup returns CDR1 SQVTM and CDR2 ANQGSEA. The CDR3 coding sequence is TGCAGCGTTGCTCCGGGACAGGGTAACACTTACGAGCAGTACTTC. Its protein is CSVAPGQGNTYEQYF.

This clone was seen more than once but under ten times. DNA for the CDR3: TGTGCCAGCGGACAGGGGAGGACTGAAGCTTTCTTT. Translated: CASGQGRTEAFF. The genes are TRBV5-8 and TRBJ1-1; TRBD1 agrees at 9 bases. Germline V CDR1 and CDR2: SGHTS, YDEGEE. The CDR3 is 12 residues long. After removal of 7 bases from V and 5 bases from J, the junction contained 3 bases not matched to a gene.

In its sample, this clone was seen a few times. The V call is TRBV29-1, the J call TRBJ2-1; perhaps TRBD2 as D (5 bases). The length of the CDR3 is 14 residues. Trimming stripped 8 bases from V and 8 bases from J, with 22 bases between. Germline V CDR1 and CDR2: SQVTM, ANQGSEA. CDR3 amino acids: CSLQSEGGLDEQFF. In nucleotides, the CDR3 is TGCAGCCTCCAGTCAGAGGGTGGATTGGATGAGCAGTTCTTC.

This chain links TRBV11-3 with TRBJ2-1, with TRBD2 identical over 12 bases. Germline lookup yields CDR1 SGHNT and CDR2 YENEEA. The CDR3 runs 16 residues. Trimming took 5 bases from V and 8 from J; bases not matched to a gene: 10. For the CDR3, the DNA is TGTGCCAGCAGCCTAGGGCGACTAGCGGGGGTGGATGAGCAGTTCTTC. It encodes CASSLGRLAGVDEQFF.

The genes are TRBV28 and TRBJ2-5; no definite D call. Looked up from germline, CDR1 is MDHEN and CDR2 is SYDVKM. Trimming shortened V by 6 bases and J by 0 bases, and 8 bases separated the two germline ends. The CDR3 is made up of 13 amino acids. CDR3 region: CASRRHNQETQYF. DNA of the CDR3: TGTGCCAGCAGAAGACATAACCAAGAGACCCAGTACTTC.

This clone was counted only a few times. This sequence joins TRBV5-4 and TRBJ1-2, with D possibly matching TRBD1 (6 bases). Germline CDR1 reads SGHNT; CDR2 reads YYREEE (reference sequence). This CDR3 comprises 16 residues. The ends were cut back, 4 bases at V and 5 bases at J, with 21 bases in the middle. DNA of the CDR3: TGTGCCAGCAGCCCCGCGGGGGCCCAGGTTCTTTATGGCTACACCTTC. Protein: CASSPAGAQVLYGYTF.

This clone was counted a few times. The V gene is TRBV4-1, the J gene TRBJ1-2; D unresolved. Trimming left V 3 bases short and J 6 bases short, with 17 bases between. Germline V gene data show CDR1 as MGHRA and CDR2 as YSYEKL. The CDR3 sequence is 15 residues long. The CDR3 reads CASSHEAEDTHGYTF. Written as DNA, the CDR3 is TGCGCCAGCAGCCACGAGGCAGAAGATACTCATGGCTACACCTTC.

The gene calls are TRBV6-5 and TRBJ2-7, with 12 positions matching TRBD2. The trim removed 8 bases at V and 3 bases at J, leaving 5 bases unmatched. CDR3 length: 14 amino acids. Germline-derived CDR1 and CDR2 are MNHEY and SVGAGI. The CDR3 here is CASARLAGDYEQYF. CDR3 DNA: TGTGCCAGCGCCAGACTAGCGGGGGACTACGAGCAGTACTTC.

CDR3 loop: CASSILGTYGYTF. The CDR3 nucleotides read TGTGCCAGTAGTATCTTGGGCACCTATGGCTACACCTTC. The chain uses TRBV19 and TRBJ1-2; D gene uncertain. Between the trimmed V and J ends, which lost 3 bases and 4 bases, there was a span of 9 bases. Germline CDR1 LNHDA, CDR2 SQIVND (reference sequence). The CDR3 is 13 amino acids.

CDR3 sequence reads: CASSLAIGGARAEAFF. CDR3 sequence (DNA): TGTGCCAGCAGCTTGGCCATAGGGGGGGCGCGAGCTGAAGCTTTCTTT. The rearrangement joins TRBV5-6 to TRBJ1-1, with a tentative D call TRBD1 (6 bases). CDR1 is SGHDT, CDR2 YYEEEE, per germline. V was trimmed by 0 bases and J by 6 bases, leaving 18 bases between them. CDR3 size: 16 residues. Based on the CDR3 plus reference TRBV5-6 and TRBJ1-1, the full variable domain is DAGVTQSPTHLIKTRGQQVTLRCSPKSGHDTVSWYQQALGQGPQFIFQYYEEEERQRGNFPDRFSGHQFPNYSSELNVNALLLGDSALYLCASSLAIGGARAEAFFGQGTRLTVV.

V is TRBV6-4 and J is TRBJ2-1; TRBD1 is a possible D gene (5 bases). Deletions cut 6 bases from V and 9 bases from J, with 15 bases between. The CDR3 spans 13 residues. Per the germline V gene, CDR1 is MRHNA and CDR2 is SNTAGT. The CDR3 DNA reads TGTGCCAGCAGCCCCCAGGGTGTGGGTGAGCAGTTCTTC. It encodes CASSPQGVGEQFF.

The gene calls are TRBV6-5 and TRBJ1-2; 10 bases agree with TRBD1. CDR3 length equals 15 residues. The junction had 5 bases not matched to a gene; V was cut back by 4 bases and J by 3 bases. Looked up from germline, CDR1 is MNHEY and CDR2 is SVGAGI. In nucleotides, the CDR3 is TGTGCCAGCAGTTCCTTAGGGACAGGGGACTATGGCTACACCTTC. It specifies CASSSLGTGDYGYTF.

J is TRBJ2-5 and V is TRBV9; D not resolved. Trimming removed 0 bases from V and 1 base from J, with 10 bases in between. CDR3 length: 15 amino acids. From germline, CDR1 is SGDLS and CDR2 YYNGEE. CDR3 loop: CASSVAELVQETQYF. The CDR3 DNA reads TGTGCCAGCAGCGTAGCCGAATTAGTCCAAGAGACCCAGTACTTC.

This CDR3 is CSVEDLQGYEQYF. CDR3 DNA sequence: TGCAGCGTTGAAGATCTTCAGGGCTACGAGCAGTACTTC. The chain is built from TRBV29-1 and TRBJ2-7; perhaps TRBD1 as D (5 bases). Trimming pared 0 bases from V and 3 bases from J, leaving 9 bases between. Germline values: CDR1 SQVTM, CDR2 ANQGSEA. This CDR3 is built from 13 residues.

The rearrangement links TRBV9 to TRBJ2-5; 11 bases map to TRBD1. There are 15 residues in the CDR3. Germline CDR1 SGDLS, CDR2 YYNGEE. The J segment lost 5 bases and the V segment lost 4 bases, leaving 7 bases of the junction unmatched. CDR3 sequence (DNA): TGTGCCAGCAGCCTCGGACAGGGGGCTATGGAGACCCAGTACTTC. It specifies CASSLGQGAMETQYF. The full variable domain, in which reference TRBV9 and TRBJ2-5 provide the parts outside the CDR3, is DSGVTQTPKHLITATGQRVTLRCSPRSGDLSVYWYQQSLDQGLQFLIQYYNGEERAKGNILERFSAQQFPDLHSELNLSSLELGDSALYFCASSLGQGAMETQYFGPGTRLLVL.

J is TRBJ1-1 and V is TRBV11-2, with D perhaps matching TRBD1 (5 bases). CDR1 SGHAT and CDR2 FQNNGV come from the germline V gene. The CDR3 covers 12 residues. The V gene lost 8 bases and the J gene lost 3 bases, with 10 bases spanning the gap. CDR3 in amino acids: CASGWGDTEAFF. In DNA form, the CDR3 reads TGTGCCAGCGGCTGGGGGGACACTGAAGCTTTCTTT. The variable domain in full, with the rest retrieved from reference TRBV11-2 and TRBJ1-1, is EAGVAQSPRYKIIEKRQSVAFWCNPISGHATLYWYQQILGQGPKLLIQFQNNGVVDDSQLPKDRFSAERLKGVDSTLKIQPAKLEDSAVYLCASGWGDTEAFFGQGTRLTVV.